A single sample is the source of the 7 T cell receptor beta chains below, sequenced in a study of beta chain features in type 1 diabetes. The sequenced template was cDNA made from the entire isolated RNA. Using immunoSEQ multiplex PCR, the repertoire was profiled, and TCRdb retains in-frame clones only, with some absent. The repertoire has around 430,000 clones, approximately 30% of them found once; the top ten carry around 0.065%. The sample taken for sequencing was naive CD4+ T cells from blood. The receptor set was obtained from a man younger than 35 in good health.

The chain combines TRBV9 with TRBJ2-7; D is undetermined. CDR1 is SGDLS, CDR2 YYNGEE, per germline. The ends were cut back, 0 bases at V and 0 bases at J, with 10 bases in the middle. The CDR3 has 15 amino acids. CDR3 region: CASSVGPGRSYEQYF. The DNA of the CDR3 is TGTGCCAGCAGCGTAGGTCCAGGCCGCTCCTACGAGCAGTACTTC.

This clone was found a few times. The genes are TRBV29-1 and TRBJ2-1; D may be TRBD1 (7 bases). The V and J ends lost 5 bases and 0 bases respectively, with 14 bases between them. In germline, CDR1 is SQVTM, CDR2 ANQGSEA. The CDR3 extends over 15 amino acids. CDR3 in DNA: TGCAGCGTTAAGCAGGGGGGAGTCTCCTACAATGAGCAGTTCTTC. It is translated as CSVKQGGVSYNEQFF.

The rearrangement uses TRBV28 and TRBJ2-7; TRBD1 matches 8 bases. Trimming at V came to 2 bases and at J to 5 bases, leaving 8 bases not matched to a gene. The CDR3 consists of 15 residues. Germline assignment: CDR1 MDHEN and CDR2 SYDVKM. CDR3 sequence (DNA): TGTGCCAGCAGTTTACCGACCGGGACAGGCGACGAGCAGTACTTC. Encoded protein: CASSLPTGTGDEQYF.

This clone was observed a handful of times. In nucleotides, the CDR3 is TGCAGCGTTGTTGATACAGGGAGCTACAATGAGCAGTTCTTC. This encodes CSVVDTGSYNEQFF. The V gene is TRBV29-1, the J gene TRBJ2-1, with TRBD1 as a possible D gene (6 bases). Trimming left V 4 bases short and J 3 bases short, with 13 bases between. The germline gives CDR1 SQVTM, CDR2 ANQGSEA. This CDR3 comprises 14 residues.

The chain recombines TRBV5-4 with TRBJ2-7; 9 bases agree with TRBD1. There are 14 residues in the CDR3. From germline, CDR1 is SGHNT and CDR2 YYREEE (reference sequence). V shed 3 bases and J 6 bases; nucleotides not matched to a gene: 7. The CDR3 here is CASSSPGQGLEQYF. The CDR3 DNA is TGTGCCAGCAGCTCCCCGGGACAGGGACTCGAGCAGTACTTC.

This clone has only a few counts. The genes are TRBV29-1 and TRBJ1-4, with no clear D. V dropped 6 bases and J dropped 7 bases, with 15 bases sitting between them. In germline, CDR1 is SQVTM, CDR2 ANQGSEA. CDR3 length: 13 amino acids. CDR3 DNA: TGCAGCGTCGCTCGGGGTCTGGGTGAAAAACTGTTTTTT. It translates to CSVARGLGEKLFF.

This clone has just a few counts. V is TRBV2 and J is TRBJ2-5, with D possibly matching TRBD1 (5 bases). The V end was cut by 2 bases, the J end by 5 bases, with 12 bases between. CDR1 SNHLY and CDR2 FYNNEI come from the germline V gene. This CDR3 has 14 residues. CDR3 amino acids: CASSEWQGMETQYF. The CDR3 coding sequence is TGTGCCAGCAGTGAATGGCAGGGTATGGAGACCCAGTACTTC. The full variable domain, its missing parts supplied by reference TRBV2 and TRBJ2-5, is EPEVTQTPSHQVTQMGQEVILRCVPISNHLYFYWYRQILGQKVEFLVSFYNNEISEKSEIFDDQFSVERPDGSNFTLKIRSTKLEDSAMYFCASSEWQGMETQYFGPGTRLLVL.